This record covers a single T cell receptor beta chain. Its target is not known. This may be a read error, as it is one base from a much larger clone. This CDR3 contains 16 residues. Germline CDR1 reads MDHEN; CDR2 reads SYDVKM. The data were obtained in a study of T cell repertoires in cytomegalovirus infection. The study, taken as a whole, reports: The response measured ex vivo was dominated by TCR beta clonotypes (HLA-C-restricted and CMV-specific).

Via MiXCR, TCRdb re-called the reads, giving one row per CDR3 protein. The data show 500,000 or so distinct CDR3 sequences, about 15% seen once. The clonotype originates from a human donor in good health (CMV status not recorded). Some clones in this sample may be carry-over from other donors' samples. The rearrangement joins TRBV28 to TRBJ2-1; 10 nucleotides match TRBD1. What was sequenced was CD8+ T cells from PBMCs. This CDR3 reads CASSSTGTGDYNERFF. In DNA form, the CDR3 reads TGTGCCAGCAGTTCCACCGGGACAGGGGACTACAATGAGCGGTTCTTC.